The count of the clone carrying this T cell receptor beta chain is one. Some clones are missing from TCRdb's copy, which holds only in-frame ones; the method was immunoSEQ multiplex PCR. The table shows 78,000 or so clones, with roughly nine tenths occurring only once. The data were taken from a study of T cell changes during pregnancy in multiple sclerosis. The V end was cut by 4 bases, the J end by 5 bases, with 15 bases between. Germline CDR1 reads SGHRS; CDR2 reads YFSETQ. This CDR3 comprises 14 residues. V and J are TRBV5-1 and TRBJ2-5, with D maybe TRBD2 (6 bases). Sequencing used peripheral blood, obtained before pregnancy. The clonotype originates from a female donor with multiple sclerosis, enrolled in a pregnancy study. As DNA, the CDR3 is TGCGCCAGCAGCCCACGAGCGGGTGGGGAGACCCAGTACTTC. Its translation is CASSPRAGGETQYF.